The 21 T cell receptor beta chains below all came from one sample that was sequenced in a study of blood T cell repertoires in COVID-19. TCRdb's copy holds only in-frame clones and misses some; the assay was immunoSEQ multiplex PCR. The table has roughly 300,000 clones, about 83% seen once. Input material: peripheral blood. Source of these receptors: a woman in her fifties or sixties with acute or convalescent COVID-19.

J is TRBJ1-1 and V is TRBV2; TRBD1 is a possible D gene (5 bases). Trimming removed 10 bases at V and 2 bases at J, with 17 bases between. Germline CDR1 SNHLY, CDR2 FYNNEI. This CDR3 comprises 14 residues. The CDR3 sequence: CATLKAQANTEAFF. DNA for the CDR3: TGTGCCACCTTAAAGGCACAGGCTAACACTGAAGCTTTCTTT.

V is TRBV2 and J is TRBJ1-2; the match to TRBD1 covers 7 bases. Unmatched junction bases numbered 15, after V lost 10 bases and J lost 4 bases. The CDR3 loop spans 15 amino acids. CDR1 is SNHLY and CDR2 is FYNNEI in the germline V gene. The CDR3 DNA sequence: TGTGCCACTTCAAAAGGGGGCGCAGTCTTCTATGGCTACACCTTC. It yields the protein CATSKGGAVFYGYTF.

The V gene is TRBV12-5, the J gene TRBJ1-5; 9 nucleotides match TRBD1. V lost 1 base and J lost 6; bases outside the gene matches: 7. Germline CDR1 LGHNT, CDR2 FRNRAP. The CDR3 contains 16 residues. The DNA of the CDR3 is TGTGCTAGTGGTTTGGGCATACAGGGGGCGGGTCAGCCCCAGCATTTT. Its protein is CASGLGIQGAGQPQHF.

The chain joins TRBV6-5 to TRBJ2-1, with D uncertain. V was pared by 4 bases and J by 7 bases, with 5 bases between. Germline V gene sequence: CDR1 MNHEY, CDR2 SVGAGI. The length of the CDR3 is 11 residues. CDR3: CASSSLNEQFF. The CDR3 region has the DNA TGTGCCAGCAGTTCCCTAAATGAGCAGTTCTTC.

This chain links TRBV3-1 (or the pseudogene TRBV3-2) with TRBJ2-7, with D maybe TRBD1 (5 bases). The CDR3 runs to 16 residues. Between the trimmed V and J ends, which lost 6 bases and 6 bases, there was a span of 24 bases. Germline values: CDR1 LGHDT, CDR2 YNNKEL (reference sequence). The DNA for the CDR3 is TGTGCCAGCAGTCGCCCAGGACACAAACTCCTAGGCGAGCAGTACGTC. Amino acids: CASSRPGHKLLGEQYV.

This chain links TRBV19 with TRBJ1-4; 7 nucleotides agree with TRBD1. The CDR3 contains 14 residues. With 6 bases clipped from V and 2 bases from J, the junction kept 3 bases outside the gene matches. Germline assignment: CDR1 LNHDA and CDR2 SQIVND (reference sequence). DNA for the CDR3: TGTGCCAGTAGCCAGACAGGGACTAATGAAAAACTGTTTTTT. Amino acid sequence: CASSQTGTNEKLFF.

V is TRBV2 and J is TRBJ2-2; no clear D. Per germline, CDR1 SNHLY and CDR2 FYNNEI. CDR3 length: 14 residues. V lost 4 bases and J 2 bases, leaving 8 bases between the germline ends. CDR3 amino acids: CASSVRVNTGELFF. The CDR3 bases are TGTGCCAGCAGTGTTCGGGTCAACACCGGGGAGCTGTTTTTT.

The rearrangement joins TRBV18 to TRBJ1-2, with D unresolved. Trimming shortened V by 2 bases and J by 3 bases, and 7 bases separated the two germline ends. The CDR3 extends over 13 amino acids. CDR1 and CDR2 from the germline V gene are KGHSH and LQKENI. The CDR3 nucleotides read TGTGCCAGCTCACCAATGGGAGACTATGGCTACACCTTC. This gives the protein CASSPMGDYGYTF.

This clone has only one observation. This sequence joins TRBV19 and TRBJ2-5, with D possibly TRBD2 on 5 matching bases. Germline V CDR1 and CDR2: LNHDA, SQIVND (reference sequence). The CDR3 extends over 15 amino acids. Trimming shortened V by 0 bases and J by 3 bases, and 11 bases separated the two germline ends. The CDR3: CASSIDGGWKETQYF. CDR3 coding DNA: TGTGCCAGTAGTATAGACGGCGGGTGGAAAGAGACCCAGTACTTC.

With regard to this clone: Other DNA sequences within the sample encode an identical CDR3. The chain carries TRBV19 and TRBJ1-2; D call uncertain. This CDR3 has 12 amino acids. With 3 bases removed from V and 5 bases from J, the gap between germline ends came to 7 bases. Germline loops: CDR1 LNHDA, CDR2 SQIVND (reference sequence). The CDR3: CASSIPGYGYTF. CDR3 nucleotides: TGTGCCAGTAGTATCCCCGGGTATGGCTACACCTTC.

The V gene is TRBV6-1, the J gene TRBJ2-7; TRBD2 agrees at 10 bases. There are 15 residues in the CDR3. From germline, CDR1 is MNHNS and CDR2 SASEGT. V was pared by 2 bases and J by 6 bases, with 7 bases of the junction left unmatched. The CDR3 loop is CASSESLGTSAEQYV. For the CDR3, the DNA is TGTGCCAGCAGTGAATCCTTGGGGACTAGCGCCGAGCAGTACGTC.

The chain couples TRBV11-2 to TRBJ1-1, with D unclear. The CDR3 has 13 amino acids. V gave up 2 bases and J gave up 6 bases, with 10 bases separating them. Per the germline V gene, CDR1 is SGHAT and CDR2 is FQNNGV. CDR3 in DNA: TGTGCCAGCAGCTTAAACGCCCGCGCTGAAGCTTTCTTT. This sequence encodes CASSLNARAEAFF.

The chain has TRBV9 and TRBJ2-3; 9 bases map to TRBD2. This CDR3 contains 15 residues. V shed 4 bases and J 1 base; nucleotides not matched to a gene: 4. The germline gives CDR1 SGDLS, CDR2 YYNGEE. The CDR3 DNA reads as TGTGCCAGCAGCTCATCTAGCGGGGGCACAGATACGCAGTATTTT. Protein product: CASSSSSGGTDTQYF.

The chain couples TRBV5-1 to TRBJ1-2; possible D gene TRBD1, 5 bases. V lost 3 bases to trimming and J lost 6 bases, with 15 bases between them. CDR1 SGHRS and CDR2 YFSETQ come from the germline V gene. The length of the CDR3 is 14 residues. The CDR3: CASSWGLGEDGYTF. The CDR3 DNA reads as TGCGCCAGCAGCTGGGGACTTGGGGAGGATGGCTACACCTTC.

The V gene is TRBV5-1, the J gene TRBJ2-3; D ambiguous. The CDR3 is made up of 13 amino acids. The V end was cut by 2 bases, the J end by 0 bases, with 4 bases between. Germline loops: CDR1 SGHRS, CDR2 YFSETQ. CDR3: CASSLASTDTQYF. The DNA for the CDR3 is TGCGCCAGCAGCTTAGCCAGCACAGATACGCAGTATTTT. Filled out from reference TRBV5-1 and TRBJ2-3, the complete variable domain reads KAGVTQTPRYLIKTRGQQVTLSCSPISGHRSVSWYQQTPGQGLQFLFEYFSETQRNKGNFPGRFSGRQFSNSRSEMNVSTLELGDSALYLCASSLASTDTQYFGPGTRLTVL.

The chain joins TRBV4-2 to TRBJ1-2; D may be TRBD1 (5 bases). Trimming removed 0 bases at V and 6 bases at J, with 14 bases between. Germline V CDR1 and CDR2: LGHNA, YNFKEQ. CDR3 size: 15 residues. Here the CDR3 DNA reads TGTGCCAGCAGCCAAGATCCAGGGAAGGTGGATGGCTACACCTTC. It translates to CASSQDPGKVDGYTF.

This clone appeared a few times. The V gene is TRBV5-1, the J gene TRBJ2-7, with 9 bases that match TRBD1. J lost 4 bases, V lost 3 bases, and 5 bases had no gene match. Germline V gives CDR1 SGHRS, CDR2 YFSETQ. The CDR3 covers 14 residues. The CDR3, as DNA: TGCGCCAGCAGCTACTCCGGGACAGGGTACGAGCAGTACTTC. Translation: CASSYSGTGYEQYF.

This clone is a singleton in its sample. The chain joins TRBV12-3 or TRBV12-4 to TRBJ2-2; D gene ambiguous. The CDR3 is 13 residues long. V lost 3 bases, J lost 6 bases, and 8 bases lay in between. CDR3 nucleotides: TGTGCCAGCAGTTTGGCTAGGTCCGGGGAGCTGTTTTTT. Its protein product is CASSLARSGELFF.

The J gene is TRBJ2-1, the V gene TRBV14, with D uncertain. The CDR3 extends over 16 amino acids. The V and J ends lost 2 bases and 3 bases respectively, with 14 bases between them. Germline V lookup: CDR1 SGHDN, CDR2 FVKESK. CDR3 protein: CASSQQVSFNYNEQFF. CDR3 nucleotide sequence: TGTGCCAGCAGCCAACAGGTCTCCTTTAACTACAATGAGCAGTTCTTC.

This chain links TRBV11-2 with TRBJ2-3; D is possibly TRBD2 (6 bases). In germline, CDR1 is SGHAT, CDR2 FQNNGV. The CDR3 runs to 15 residues. V lost 4 bases, J lost 4 bases, and 15 bases lay in between. CDR3 amino acids: CASSSSRGKADTQYF. The DNA of the CDR3 is TGTGCCAGCAGCTCCTCGCGGGGCAAGGCAGATACGCAGTATTTT.

V gene TRBV5-1 combines with J gene TRBJ1-2, with D maybe TRBD1 (6 bases). The CDR3 runs 15 residues. The ends were cut back, 0 bases at V and 5 bases at J, with 14 bases in the middle. Germline V gene sequence: CDR1 SGHRS, CDR2 YFSETQ. This CDR3 is CASSLAPGTQYGYTF. The CDR3 nucleotides are TGCGCCAGCAGCTTGGCTCCCGGGACACAGTATGGCTACACCTTC.